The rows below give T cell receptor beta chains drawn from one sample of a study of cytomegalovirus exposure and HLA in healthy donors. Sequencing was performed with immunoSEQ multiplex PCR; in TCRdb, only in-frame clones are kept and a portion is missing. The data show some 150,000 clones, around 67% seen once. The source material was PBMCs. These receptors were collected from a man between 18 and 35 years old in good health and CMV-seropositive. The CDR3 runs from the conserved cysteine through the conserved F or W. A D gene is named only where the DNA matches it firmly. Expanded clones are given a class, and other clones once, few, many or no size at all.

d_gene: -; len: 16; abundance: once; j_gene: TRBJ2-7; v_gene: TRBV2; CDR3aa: CASSEVGATGSYEQYF; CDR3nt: TGTGCCAGCAGTGAAGTGGGTGCAACTGGGAGCTACGAGCAGTACTTC
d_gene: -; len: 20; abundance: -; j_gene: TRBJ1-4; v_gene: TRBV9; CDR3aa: CASSVDMGGSGFLPNEKLFF; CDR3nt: TGTGCCAGCAGCGTAGACATGGGGGGTTCGGGGTTCCTGCCAAATGAAAAACTGTTTTTT
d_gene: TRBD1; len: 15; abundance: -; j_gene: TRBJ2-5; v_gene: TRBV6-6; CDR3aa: CASSYSGQPQETQYF; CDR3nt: TGTGCCAGCAGTTACTCGGGACAGCCACAAGAGACCCAGTACTTC
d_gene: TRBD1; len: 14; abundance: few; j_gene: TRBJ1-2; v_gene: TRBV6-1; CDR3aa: CASSEAGTDYGYTF; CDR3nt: TGTGCCAGCAGTGAAGCCGGGACAGACTATGGCTACACCTTC
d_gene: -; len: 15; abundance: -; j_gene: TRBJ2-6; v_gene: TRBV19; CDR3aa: CASVSGGAGANVLTF; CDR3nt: TGTGCCAGTGTGAGTGGGGGGGCCGGGGCCAACGTCCTGACTTTC
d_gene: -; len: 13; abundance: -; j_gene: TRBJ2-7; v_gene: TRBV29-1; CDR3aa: CSVVSGFSYEQYF; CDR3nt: TGCAGCGTTGTATCAGGATTCTCCTACGAGCAGTACTTC
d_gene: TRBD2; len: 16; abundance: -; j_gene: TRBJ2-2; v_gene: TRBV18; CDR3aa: CASSLAGGDFTGELFF; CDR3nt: TGTGCCAGCTCACTAGCGGGAGGCGACTTCACCGGGGAGCTGTTTTTT
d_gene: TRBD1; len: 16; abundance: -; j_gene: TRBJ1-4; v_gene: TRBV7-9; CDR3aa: CASSVGQGATNEKLFF; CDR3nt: TGTGCCAGCAGTGTAGGACAGGGAGCAACTAATGAAAAACTGTTTTTT
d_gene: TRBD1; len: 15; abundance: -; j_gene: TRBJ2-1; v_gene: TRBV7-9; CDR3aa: CASSVRGNFGNEQFF; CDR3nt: TGTGCCAGCAGCGTCAGGGGGAATTTCGGCAATGAGCAGTTCTTC
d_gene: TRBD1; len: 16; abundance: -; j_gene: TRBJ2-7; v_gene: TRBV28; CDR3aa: CASSFSSGTGVYEQYF; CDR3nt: TGTGCCAGCAGTTTTTCCTCCGGGACAGGGGTCTACGAGCAGTACTTC
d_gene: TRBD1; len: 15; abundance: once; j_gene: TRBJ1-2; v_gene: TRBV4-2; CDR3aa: CASSLEDRGHYGYTF; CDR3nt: TGTGCCAGCAGCCTAGAGGACAGGGGACATTATGGCTACACCTTC
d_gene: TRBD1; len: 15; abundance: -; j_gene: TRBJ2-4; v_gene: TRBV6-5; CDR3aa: CASSRGLEAKNIQYF; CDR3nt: TGTGCCAGCAGTAGGGGGCTGGAAGCCAAAAACATTCAGTACTTC
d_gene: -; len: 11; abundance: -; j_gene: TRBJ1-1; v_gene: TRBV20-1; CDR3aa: CSAATDTVAFF; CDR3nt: TGCAGTGCCGCCACGGACACGGTAGCTTTCTTT
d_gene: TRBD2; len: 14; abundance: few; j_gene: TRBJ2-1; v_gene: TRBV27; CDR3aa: CASSNSGRANEQFF; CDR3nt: TGTGCCAGCAGTAATAGCGGGAGGGCTAATGAGCAGTTCTTC
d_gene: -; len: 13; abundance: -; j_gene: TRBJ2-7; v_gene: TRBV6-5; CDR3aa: CASSDVSRGEQYF; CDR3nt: TGTGCCAGCAGTGACGTATCAAGGGGCGAGCAGTACTTC